The following is a TCR beta chain sequence with its context. The target antigen is unknown. Controls had myeloablative marrow grafts with methotrexate and calcineurin inhibitor, sampled at 1 year. The data belong to a study of T cells after posttransplantation cyclophosphamide. Study-wide results and caveats: TRB clonality was highly associated with recipient CMV seropositivity and reactivation. Blood and skin or GI T cell repertoires showed limited TRB overlap.

Clones were read by immunoSEQ multiplex PCR, and TCRdb kept only the in-frame ones, dropping some. The sample gives fewer than 25,000 clones, 89% of which show up once; 7% to 9.5% is in the top ten. J gave up 5 bases and V 3 bases, and 11 bases lay outside the gene matches. This CDR3 contains 18 residues. CDR1 SGDLS and CDR2 YYNGEE come from the germline V gene. The receptor comes from a female patient aged 50-59 years who received an allogeneic stem cell transplant from an unrelated donor, was CMV-positive, and had chronic GVHD only. Some of the T cells may derive from the graft donor. The specimen was PBMCs, collected after an allogeneic stem cell transplant with a calcineurin inhibitor and methotrexate. The chain couples TRBV9 to TRBJ2-3; 14 bases match TRBD2. In nucleotides, the CDR3 is TGTGCCAGCAGCGCTGATAGGGGACTAGCGGGAGTAATAGATACGCAGTATTTT. Translated: CASSADRGLAGVIDTQYF.